These 28 T cell receptor beta chains were sequenced from one sample in a study of OX40 agonist ivuxolimab in advanced cancers. The repertoire was sequenced with immunoSEQ multiplex PCR; TCRdb's copy has only in-frame clones and lacks some. The sample shows fewer than 85,000 clones, around 86% of them seen only once. The sequencing here drew on CD4+ or CD8+ T cells sorted from blood, taken in a trial of the OX40 agonist ivuxolimab. The receptor set was obtained from an adult with an advanced solid tumor such as melanoma, head and neck, liver or kidney cancer.

This chain links TRBV4-2 with TRBJ2-7; maybe TRBD2 (5 bases). Germline CDR1 is LGHNA and CDR2 is YNFKEQ. V lost 0 bases to trimming and J lost 8 bases, with 17 bases between them. This CDR3 is 15 amino acids long. The CDR3 coding sequence is TGTGCCAGCAGCCAAGACGGGGTAGAGGCAGCCCAGCAGTACTTC. Protein sequence: CASSQDGVEAAQQYF.

V gene TRBV18 combines with J gene TRBJ2-3, with TRBD1 as a possible D gene (6 bases). In germline, CDR1 is KGHSH, CDR2 LQKENI. Trimming removed 4 bases at V and 4 bases at J, with 12 bases between. This CDR3 has 14 residues. The CDR3, as DNA: TGTGCCAGCTCACATACAGGGTCGTCAGATACGCAGTATTTT. It is translated as CASSHTGSSDTQYF.

The V gene is TRBV11-1, the J gene TRBJ2-3; 9 nucleotides agree with TRBD1. V lost 5 bases, J lost 4 bases, and 13 bases stayed unmatched. Germline lookup yields CDR1 SGHAT and CDR2 FQDESV (reference sequence). This CDR3 is 17 amino acids long. Here the CDR3 DNA reads TGTGCCAGCAGCGGTAGCCCGGGACAGGGAGTCCCAGATACGCAGTATTTT. Encoded protein: CASSGSPGQGVPDTQYF.

The chain combines TRBV7-8 with TRBJ2-3; 9 bases are a match to TRBD1. Trimming removed 5 bases from V and 4 bases from J; junction bases left unmatched: 10. Germline loops: CDR1 SGHVS, CDR2 FQNEAQ. The CDR3 is made up of 16 amino acids. The CDR3, as DNA: TGTGCCAGCAGCACATCCGGGACAGGGTTATCAGATACGCAGTATTTT. It is translated as CASSTSGTGLSDTQYF. Using reference TRBV7-8 and TRBJ2-3 for the parts outside the CDR3, the full variable domain is GAGVSQSPRYKVAKRGQDVALRCDPISGHVSLFWYQQALGQGPEFLTYFQNEAQLDKSGLPSDRFFAERPEGSVSTLKIQRTQQEDSAVYLCASSTSGTGLSDTQYFGPGTRLTVL.

With regard to this clone: One end of the junction varies from germline; a read error may be responsible. The chain has TRBV6-5 and TRBJ1-6; D remains ambiguous. The CDR3 has 15 residues. The germline gives CDR1 MNHEY, CDR2 SVGAGI. The CDR3 loop reads CVSSYSIAHNSPLHF. The CDR3 DNA is TGTGTCAGCAGTTACTCGATTGCCCATAATTCACCCCTCCACTTT.

This chain uses TRBV15 with TRBJ2-7; D is unclear. This CDR3 is 13 amino acids long. From germline, CDR1 is LNHNV and CDR2 YYDKDF (reference sequence). Trimming took off 4 bases at V and 2 bases at J, with 9 bases between the two ends. For the CDR3, the DNA is TGTGCCACCAGCATAGGCAGAACCTACGAGCAGTACTTC. Protein sequence: CATSIGRTYEQYF.

This rearrangement joins TRBV28 to TRBJ1-2, with D perhaps matching TRBD1 (6 bases). Trimming pared 6 bases from V and 5 bases from J, leaving 16 bases between. Germline CDR1 and CDR2: MDHEN and SYDVKM. The CDR3 length is 14 residues. In DNA form, the CDR3 reads TGTGCCAGCAGACGCAGGGGAATGAGATATGGCTACACCTTC. Translation: CASRRRGMRYGYTF.

This chain links TRBV5-1 with TRBJ1-1, with 8 positions matching TRBD1. Germline CDR1 and CDR2: SGHRS and YFSETQ. The CDR3 runs 15 residues. V lost 4 bases to trimming and J lost 1 base; unmatched junction nucleotides: 6. CDR3 protein: CASSQWTGRNTEAFF. CDR3 bases: TGCGCCAGCAGCCAGTGGACAGGGAGGAACACTGAAGCTTTCTTT. The variable domain in full, with the rest retrieved from reference TRBV5-1 and TRBJ1-1, is KAGVTQTPRYLIKTRGQQVTLSCSPISGHRSVSWYQQTPGQGLQFLFEYFSETQRNKGNFPGRFSGRQFSNSRSEMNVSTLELGDSALYLCASSQWTGRNTEAFFGQGTRLTVV.

The rearrangement uses TRBV4-2 and TRBJ2-1; tentative D call: TRBD2 (5 bases). V lost 6 bases and J lost 4, with 19 bases in between. This CDR3 contains 16 residues. Germline V gene data show CDR1 as LGHNA and CDR2 as YNFKEQ. This chain's CDR3 is CASRRARTSGYNEQFF. The CDR3 region has the DNA TGTGCCAGCAGACGGGCGAGGACCTCGGGGTACAATGAGCAGTTCTTC.

J is TRBJ1-3 and V is TRBV11-2; unclear D gene. The germline V and J ends were trimmed by 5 bases and 0 bases, with 14 bases remaining between them. CDR1 SGHAT and CDR2 FQNNGV come from the germline V gene. The CDR3 has 16 amino acids. The CDR3 loop reads CASSHIIGPSGNTIYF. In DNA form, the CDR3 reads TGTGCCAGCAGCCATATTATTGGTCCCTCTGGAAACACCATATATTTT.

This clone was counted a single time. The genes are TRBV5-6 and TRBJ2-7; tentatively, D is TRBD2 (5 bases). V was trimmed by 1 base and J by 2 bases, leaving 13 bases between them. From germline, CDR1 is SGHDT and CDR2 YYEEEE. This CDR3 region has 15 residues. The CDR3 spells CASSLFRTHTYEQYF. Written as DNA, the CDR3 is TGTGCCAGCAGCTTGTTTAGGACTCATACCTACGAGCAGTACTTC.

The chain combines TRBV6-5 with TRBJ1-3; D gene uncertain. Germline loops: CDR1 MNHEY, CDR2 SVGAGI. CDR3 length equals 16 residues. Trimming shortened V by 0 bases and J by 0 bases, and 9 bases separated the two germline ends. CDR3 loop: CASSYSRENSGNTIYF. DNA of the CDR3: TGTGCCAGCAGTTACTCAAGGGAAAACTCTGGAAACACCATATATTTT.

This chain uses TRBV19 with TRBJ2-2; 11 nucleotides align to TRBD1. CDR3 length: 17 residues. From germline, CDR1 is LNHDA and CDR2 SQIVND (reference sequence). J was trimmed by 3 bases and V by 5 bases; bases with no gene match: 8. The CDR3 reads CASSETRDRGYTGELFF. CDR3 bases: TGTGCCAGTAGTGAAACCCGGGACAGGGGGTACACCGGGGAGCTGTTTTTT. Filled out from reference TRBV19 and TRBJ2-2, the complete variable domain reads DGGITQSPKYLFRKEGQNVTLSCEQNLNHDAMYWYRQDPGQGLRLIYYSQIVNDFQKGDIAEGYSVSREKKESFPLTVTSAQKNPTAFYLCASSETRDRGYTGELFFGEGSRLTVL.

The genes are TRBV28 and TRBJ1-4; tentative D call: TRBD1 (6 bases). Germline CDR1 is MDHEN and CDR2 is SYDVKM. The CDR3 is 15 amino acids. Trimming took 7 bases from V and 5 from J, leaving 17 bases between them. The CDR3: CASIPRGRGNEKLFF. CDR3 sequence (DNA): TGTGCCAGCATTCCGAGGGGGAGAGGGAATGAAAAACTGTTTTTT.

This chain links TRBV7-9 with TRBJ2-1; TRBD2 might be the D (7 bases). Germline assignment: CDR1 SEHNR and CDR2 FQNEAQ (reference sequence). This CDR3 comprises 15 residues. V dropped 3 bases and J dropped 2 bases, with 11 bases sitting between them. CDR3: CASSFRGAPYNEQFF. Written as DNA, the CDR3 is TGTGCCAGCAGCTTCCGGGGGGCTCCCTACAATGAGCAGTTCTTC.

The V call is TRBV7-2, the J call TRBJ2-7, with D unclear. V lost 5 bases to trimming and J lost 0 bases, with 5 bases between them. Germline lookup yields CDR1 SGHTA and CDR2 FQGNSA. The CDR3 consists of 12 residues. The CDR3 spells CASSPNSYEQYF. The CDR3 nucleotides are TGTGCCAGCAGCCCGAACTCCTACGAGCAGTACTTC.

The chain links TRBV10-3 to TRBJ2-1; 10 positions match TRBD2. This CDR3 has 18 amino acids. The ends lost 6 bases at V and 9 bases at J; junction bases unmatched: 20. Germline V CDR1 and CDR2: ENHRY, SYGVKD. The chain's CDR3 is CAISPTIVAGGLVAEQFF. The CDR3 DNA is TGTGCCATCAGCCCAACAATTGTAGCGGGGGGCCTTGTTGCTGAGCAGTTCTTC.

This clone was recorded only once. This sequence joins TRBV19 and TRBJ1-1; possibly TRBD1 for D (5 bases). In germline, CDR1 is LNHDA, CDR2 SQIVND (reference sequence). The CDR3 runs to 16 residues. Deletions cut 3 bases from V and 5 bases from J, with 19 bases between. CDR3 coding DNA: TGTGCCAGTAGTATTCGATCTGGGCAGGGTTATACTGAAGCTTTCTTT. Protein sequence: CASSIRSGQGYTEAFF.

The chain is built from TRBV30 and TRBJ2-2, with 9 nucleotides matching TRBD1. Germline CDR1 GTSNPN, CDR2 SVGIG (reference sequence). The CDR3 is 14 residues long. V gave up 3 bases and J gave up 4 bases; unmatched junction bases: 3. CDR3 in DNA: TGTGCCTGGAGGGGACAGGGAGGCACCGGGGAGCTGTTTTTT. Its translation: CAWRGQGGTGELFF.

This chain uses TRBV5-8 with TRBJ2-7; D uncertain. Germline V gives CDR1 SGHTS, CDR2 YDEGEE. V was clipped by 0 bases and J by 0 bases, with 10 bases between them. This CDR3 has 15 amino acids. Here the CDR3 DNA reads TGTGCCAGCAGCTTGGGACGTCAAGTCTCCTACGAGCAGTACTTC. It encodes CASSLGRQVSYEQYF.

The CDR3 sequence is CASFAGPNQETQYF. As DNA, the CDR3 is TGTGCCAGCTTCGCGGGTCCGAACCAAGAGACCCAGTACTTC. V is TRBV7-2 and J is TRBJ2-5, with a tentative D call TRBD2 (5 bases). Germline V lookup: CDR1 SGHTA, CDR2 FQGNSA. CDR3 length: 14 amino acids. V lost 8 bases, J lost 0 bases, and 13 bases lay in between.

V usage is TRBV6-6 and J usage is TRBJ1-3; D remains ambiguous. Trimming took 6 bases from V and 0 from J, leaving 12 bases between them. CDR3 length: 15 residues. CDR1 and CDR2 (germline): MNHNY, SVGAGI (reference sequence). Here the CDR3 DNA reads TGTGCCAGCAGGCCCGATAGCGGCTCTGGAAACACCATATATTTT. Translation gives CASRPDSGSGNTIYF.

The rearrangement uses TRBV7-8 and TRBJ1-1; the D is unclear. CDR1 SGHVS and CDR2 FQNEAQ come from the germline V gene. The ends were cut back, 2 bases at V and 6 bases at J, with 4 bases in the middle. The CDR3 runs to 11 residues. CDR3 nucleotides: TGTGCCAGCAGCTTATTCTCTGAAGCTTTCTTT. Protein: CASSLFSEAFF.

The CDR3 nucleotides are TGTGCCAGTAGACCTAGGGCGGCTCAATGGTCACCCCTCCACTTT. The encoded protein is CASRPRAAQWSPLHF. The genes are TRBV19 and TRBJ1-6; D call uncertain. CDR3 length equals 15 residues. The germline CDR1 and CDR2 sequences are LNHDA and SQIVND (reference sequence). The V and J ends lost 6 bases and 10 bases respectively, with 19 bases between them. Filled out from reference TRBV19 and TRBJ1-6, the complete variable domain reads DGGITQSPKYLFRKEGQNVTLSCEQNLNHDAMYWYRQDPGQGLRLIYYSQIVNDFQKGDIAEGYSVSREKKESFPLTVTSAQKNPTAFYLCASRPRAAQWSPLHFGNGTRLTVT.

The rearrangement links TRBV6-6 to TRBJ1-5, with 9 bases fitting TRBD1. Germline-derived CDR1 and CDR2 are MNHNY and SVGAGI (reference sequence). The CDR3 is made up of 15 amino acids. The junction had 8 bases not matched to a gene; V was cut back by 5 bases and J by 6 bases. The CDR3 here is CASSPLGQGSQPQHF. The CDR3 DNA reads TGTGCCAGCAGTCCCCTGGGACAGGGAAGTCAGCCCCAGCATTTT.

This chain links TRBV7-7 with TRBJ2-1; D gene unclear. This CDR3 region has 15 residues. V was shortened by 2 bases and J by 4 bases, with 12 bases between the two germline ends. CDR1 is SSHAT and CDR2 is FNYEAQ in the germline V gene (reference sequence). In nucleotides, the CDR3 is TGTGCCAGCAGCTTAAAAACCCGTGGGTACAATGAGCAGTTCTTC. Encoded protein: CASSLKTRGYNEQFF. The entire variable domain, with the rest obtained from reference TRBV7-7 and TRBJ2-1, is as follows: GAGVSQSPRYKVTKRGQDVTLRCDPISSHATLYWYQQALGQGPEFLTYFNYEAQPDKSGLPSDRFSAERPEGSISTLTIQRTEQRDSAMYRCASSLKTRGYNEQFFGPGTRLTVL.

The chain links TRBV5-4 to TRBJ1-3; tentative D call: TRBD1 (5 bases). This CDR3 spans 15 amino acids. V lost 3 bases to trimming and J lost 0 bases, with 10 bases between them. From germline, CDR1 is SGHNT and CDR2 YYREEE (reference sequence). CDR3 sequence reads: CASSWGTGSGNTIYF. CDR3 nucleotides: TGTGCCAGCAGCTGGGGGACGGGCTCTGGAAACACCATATATTTT.

V and J are TRBV5-1 and TRBJ2-6; tentatively, D is TRBD1 (5 bases). Germline V gene lookup returns CDR1 SGHRS and CDR2 YFSETQ. CDR3 length: 15 amino acids. Trimming stripped 4 bases from V and 0 bases from J, with 8 bases between. CDR3 in DNA: TGCGCCAGCAGCCCCGACAGCTCTGGGGCCAACGTCCTGACTTTC. Its translation: CASSPDSSGANVLTF.